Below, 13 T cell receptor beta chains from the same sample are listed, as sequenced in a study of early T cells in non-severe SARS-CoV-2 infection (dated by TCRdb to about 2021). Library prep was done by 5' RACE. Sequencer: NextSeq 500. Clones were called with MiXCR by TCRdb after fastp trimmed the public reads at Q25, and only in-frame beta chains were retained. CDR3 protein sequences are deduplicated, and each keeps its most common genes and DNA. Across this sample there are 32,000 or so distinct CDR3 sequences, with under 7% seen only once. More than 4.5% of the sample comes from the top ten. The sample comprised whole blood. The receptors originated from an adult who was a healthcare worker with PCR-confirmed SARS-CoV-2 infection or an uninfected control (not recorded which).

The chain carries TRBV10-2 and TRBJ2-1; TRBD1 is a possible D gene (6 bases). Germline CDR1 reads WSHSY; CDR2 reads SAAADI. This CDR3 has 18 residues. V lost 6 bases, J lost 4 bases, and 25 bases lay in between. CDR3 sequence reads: CASSRNPTDRSLYNEQFF. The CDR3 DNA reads TGCGCCAGCAGCCGTAACCCTACCGACAGGTCCCTATACAATGAGCAGTTCTTC.

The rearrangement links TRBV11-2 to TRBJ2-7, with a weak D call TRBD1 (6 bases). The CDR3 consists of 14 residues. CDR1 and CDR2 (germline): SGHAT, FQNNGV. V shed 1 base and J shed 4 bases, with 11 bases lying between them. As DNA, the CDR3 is TGTGCCAGCAGCTTAGTCCAGGGGCCATACGAGCAGTACTTC. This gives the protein CASSLVQGPYEQYF.

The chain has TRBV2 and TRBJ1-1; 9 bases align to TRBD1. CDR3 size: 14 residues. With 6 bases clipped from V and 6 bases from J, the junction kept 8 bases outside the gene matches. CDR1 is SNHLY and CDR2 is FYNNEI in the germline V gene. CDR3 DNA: TGTGCCAGCAGCGGGGACAGGGTAAAACCTGAAGCTTTCTTT. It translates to CASSGDRVKPEAFF.

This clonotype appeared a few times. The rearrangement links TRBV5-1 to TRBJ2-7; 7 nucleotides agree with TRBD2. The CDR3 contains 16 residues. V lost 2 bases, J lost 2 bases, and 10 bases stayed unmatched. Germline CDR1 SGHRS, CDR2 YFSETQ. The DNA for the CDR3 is TGCGCCAGCAGCTTCCTGGGGGGGACTCAGACCTACGAGCAGTACTTC. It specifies CASSFLGGTQTYEQYF.

The CDR3 region is CASSQVRVLGTEAFF. CDR3 sequence (DNA): TGTGCCAGCAGCCAAGTAAGGGTTTTAGGCACTGAAGCTTTCTTT. This chain links TRBV3-1 with TRBJ1-1; D is unclear. This CDR3 has 15 residues. Germline-derived CDR1 and CDR2 are LGHDT and YNNKEL (reference sequence). Trimming removed 1 base from V and 4 bases from J, with 13 bases in between.

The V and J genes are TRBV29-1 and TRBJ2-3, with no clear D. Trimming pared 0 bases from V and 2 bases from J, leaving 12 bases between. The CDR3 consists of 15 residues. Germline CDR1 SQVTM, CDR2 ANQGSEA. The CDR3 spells CSVEDFSRSTDTQYF. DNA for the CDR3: TGCAGCGTTGAAGATTTTTCCAGGTCCACAGATACGCAGTATTTT.

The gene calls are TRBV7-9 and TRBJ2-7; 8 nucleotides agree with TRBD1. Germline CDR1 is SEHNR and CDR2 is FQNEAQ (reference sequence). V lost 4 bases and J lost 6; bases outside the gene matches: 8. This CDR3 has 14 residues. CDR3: CASSYAGGGVEQYF. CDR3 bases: TGTGCCAGCAGCTACGCAGGGGGCGGGGTCGAGCAGTACTTC.

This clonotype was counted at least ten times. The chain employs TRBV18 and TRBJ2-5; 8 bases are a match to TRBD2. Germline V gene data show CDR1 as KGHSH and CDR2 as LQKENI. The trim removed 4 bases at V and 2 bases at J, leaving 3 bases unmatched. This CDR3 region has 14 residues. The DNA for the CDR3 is TGTGCCAGCTCACGCACTAGCGGTCAAGAGACCCAGTACTTC. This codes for CASSRTSGQETQYF.

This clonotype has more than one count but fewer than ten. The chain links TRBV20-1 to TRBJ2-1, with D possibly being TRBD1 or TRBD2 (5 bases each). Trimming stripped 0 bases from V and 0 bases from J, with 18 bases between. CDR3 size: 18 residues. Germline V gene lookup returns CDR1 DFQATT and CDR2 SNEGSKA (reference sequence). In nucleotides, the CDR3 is TGCAGTGCTAGAGAGAGAGGGGAACCTATCCCCTCCTACAATGAGCAGTTCTTC. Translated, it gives CSARERGEPIPSYNEQFF.

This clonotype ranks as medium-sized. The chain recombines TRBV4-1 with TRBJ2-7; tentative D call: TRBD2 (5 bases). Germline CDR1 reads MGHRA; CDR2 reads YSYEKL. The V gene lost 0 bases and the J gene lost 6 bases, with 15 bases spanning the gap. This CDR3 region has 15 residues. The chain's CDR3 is CASSQDLASYGEQYF. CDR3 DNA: TGCGCCAGCAGCCAAGATTTAGCGTCTTACGGCGAGCAGTACTTC.

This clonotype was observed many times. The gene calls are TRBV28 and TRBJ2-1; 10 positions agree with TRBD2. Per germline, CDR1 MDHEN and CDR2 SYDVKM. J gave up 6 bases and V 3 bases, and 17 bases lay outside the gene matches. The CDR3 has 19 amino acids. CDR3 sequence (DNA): TGTGCCAGCAGTTTTACTGTCCGTGACGGTAGCGGGAGGTTCAATGAGCAGTTCTTC. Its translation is CASSFTVRDGSGRFNEQFF.

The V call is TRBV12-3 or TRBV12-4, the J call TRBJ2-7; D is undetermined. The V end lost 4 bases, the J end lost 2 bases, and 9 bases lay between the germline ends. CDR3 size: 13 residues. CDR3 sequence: CASSYALTYEQYF. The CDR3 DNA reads TGTGCCAGCAGTTACGCTCTGACCTACGAGCAGTACTTC.

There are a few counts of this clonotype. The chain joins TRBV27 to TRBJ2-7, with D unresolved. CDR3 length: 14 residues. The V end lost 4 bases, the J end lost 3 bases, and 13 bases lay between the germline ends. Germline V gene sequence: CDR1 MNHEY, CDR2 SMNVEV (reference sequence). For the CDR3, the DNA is TGTGCCAGCAGTTCTCTCATACCCGGCTACGAGCAGTACTTC. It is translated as CASSSLIPGYEQYF.